This T cell receptor beta chain was recovered during a study of blood T cell repertoires in COVID-19 (dated by TCRdb to 2020 to 2022). For the wider study: Collaborator samples came from the United States, Italy and Spain and covered acute and convalescent phases of COVID-19. Subjects who had been exposed to COVID-19, were actively infected with it, or had recovered from it provided the deeply sampled blood TCRbeta repertoires that made up the dataset. Where available, HLA class I and class II types were obtained from metadata supplied by the sample provider rather than from assay-based typing. The samples were drawn from the first 160 participants of the ongoing ImmuneRACE study and from roughly 1,300 subjects provided by 6 global collaborators. The repertoires were released in a freely available public database intended as a resource for research on the immune response to SARS-CoV-2. Sample metadata almost always included a de-identified subject ID, COVID-19 status, age in years and sex. The material from the prospective study consisted of cDNA or gDNA derived from T cells, B-cell-depleted T cells, or PBMCs. Broad study findings and their caveats: Clinical and demographic metadata were provided uncurated, with the amount varying by source and participant.

Details on this clone: Its antigen remains unidentified. No much larger clone exists at a distance of one base, and base qualities are not known.

Enrolling through a virtual design, the prospective study's participants ranged in age from roughly 18 to 95 years and lived across 20 to 25 United States geographic areas. In the prospective study, participants were assigned to cohorts based on the clinical history participants reported in a screening survey and a study questionnaire. For ImmuneRACE Cohort 3, a participant was defined as recovered based on two consecutive negative NP/OP PCR tests, clearance by a healthcare professional, or resolution of symptoms. In the prospective study, mobile phlebotomists collected whole blood, serum and a nasopharyngeal or oropharyngeal swab from each participant. Participants in the prospective study had the option to provide additional blood draws and questionnaires over a roughly 2-month period. Prospective study blood samples were shipped either frozen or at room temperature before DNA extraction. Trimming takes 2 bases from V and 3 bases from J, and the germline ends sit 19 bases apart. For CDR1 and CDR2, the germline V gene lists SGHVS and FNYEAQ. The cysteine opens and the phenylalanine closes a CDR3 of 18 amino acids. The read is trimmed to its CDR3 DNA, 54 bases read in frame from base 1.

TCRbeta CDR3 regions were amplified from genomic DNA using the immunoSEQ Assay, a bias-controlled multiplex PCR. The study's own analysis went as follows. The number of nucleated cells in each sample was estimated by amplification of reference gene primers within the assay. To quantify the absolute abundance of each unique TCRbeta CDR3 rearrangement, sequence reads were collapsed and filtered. For each sample, productive Simpson clonality was calculated as the square root of Simpson's diversity index across productive rearrangements. The source is immuneACCESS, and TCRdb retained only in-frame sequences with V and J called. Part of the clones is not carried over; for the studies checked, unresolved V genes explain less than half of this, and the remainder is unexplained. From that table come the V and J calls and clone size; the DNA was used to work out D and trimming. The sample table records 200,000 to 250,000 clones; roughly 87% of these occur just once. The ten largest clonotypes hold about 10% of the sample.

The TCR comes from a man younger than 40 who had recovered from COVID-19. The specimen was PBMCs or T cells enriched from blood (not recorded which). In this chain, TRBV7-6 is recombined with TRBJ2-2; confidence is insufficient to name the D gene. CDR3 region: CASSLSLRTDHYTGELFF. The sequenced DNA: TGTGCCAGCAGCTTAAGCTTACGTACCGATCATTACACCGGGGAGCTGTTTTTT.